This T cell receptor (beta chain) was obtained from a study of tumor and adjacent non-tumor tissue in lung cancer. Study-wide background: The cohort had about a dozen adenocarcinoma, a couple of squamous cell and 1 small cell patients. Around 4.5 million productive TCRbeta reads were obtained per sample on average.

V gave up 2 bases and J gave up 6 bases, with 16 bases separating them. The CDR3 extends over 16 amino acids. Germline CDR1 and CDR2: SGHAT and FQNNGV. Study conclusions and caveats: Patients with more diverse tumor TCRs had worse survival. Tumor tissue had significantly higher TCR diversity than normal lung.

Of note for this clonotype: The target antigen is unknown.

A modified ARM-PCR protocol with three rounds of nested PCR amplified TCRbeta. TCRdb recomputed calls from the multiplex PCR reads with MiXCR, one row per CDR3 protein. The profile shows approximately 140,000 distinct CDR3 sequences, around 66% of them singletons. No cell sorting was done before RNA was extracted from the tissue. The material sequenced was lung tumor tissue. The chain is built from TRBV11-2 and TRBJ2-2; TRBD2 might be the D (6 bases). The source of this sequence is a man between 60 and 75 years old with small cell lung cancer. In DNA, the CDR3 is TGTGCCAGCAGCTTATGCCTAGGAGGGTATGCCGGGGAGCTGTTTTTT. Protein sequence: CASSLCLGGYAGELFF.